This T cell receptor (beta chain) was sequenced in a study of blood T cell repertoires in COVID-19 (dated by TCRdb to about 2020). Turning to the overall study: Samples from collaborators originated in the United States, Italy and Spain and spanned both the acute and convalescent phases of COVID-19. The prospective study material was composed of cDNA or gDNA derived from T cells, B-cell-depleted T cells, or PBMCs. The dataset comprised deeply sampled blood TCRbeta repertoires from subjects exposed to, actively infected with, or recovered from COVID-19. The repertoires were released in a freely available public database meant as a resource for research on the immune response to SARS-CoV-2. The samples were drawn from the first 160 participants of the ongoing ImmuneRACE study and from 950 to 1,500 subjects provided by 6 global collaborators. Sample metadata almost always included a de-identified subject ID, COVID-19 status, age in years and sex. Where available, HLA class I and class II types were taken from metadata supplied by the sample provider and were not determined by assay-based typing. Results the study describes overall, beyond this receptor: The quantity of clinical and demographic metadata differed by source and by participant and was supplied without curation.

Whole blood was collected in K2EDTA tubes by collaborating institutions according to the institutions' own protocols. For TCRbeta analysis, collaborators shipped samples in one of three forms: frozen whole blood, isolated PBMCs, or DNA extracted from either of those sample types. As concerns this clone: Its antigen is still unknown. Base qualities are not at hand, and no much larger clone is one base apart.

TCRbeta CDR3 regions were amplified from genomic DNA by means of the immunoSEQ Assay, a bias-controlled multiplex PCR. The paper's data handling went like this. The number of nucleated cells in each sample was estimated from the amplification of reference gene primers within the assay. Sequence reads were collapsed and filtered to measure the absolute abundance of every unique TCRbeta CDR3 rearrangement. For each sample, productive Simpson clonality was calculated as the square root of Simpson's diversity index across productive rearrangements. This is the immuneACCESS table as TCRdb keeps it, with only in-frame sequences that have V and J called. A part of the clones is gone; compared with another copy, unresolved V genes explain less than half, and the rest is unexplained. For V, J and clone size, that table is used; D and trimming come from the DNA. The sample table holds around 180,000 clones, of which roughly four fifths were seen once. Clones ranked in the top ten supply roughly 5% of the sample.

Counted from cysteine to phenylalanine, this CDR3 has 15 amino acids. Only CDR3 DNA remains: 45 bases, in frame from the first base. Trimming takes 0 bases off V and 4 bases off J; junction bases not matched to a gene: 5. CDR1 and CDR2 are read off the germline V gene as LGHNA and YNFKEQ. This sequence was found in a young woman with acute or convalescent COVID-19. Input material: peripheral blood. The sequence joins TRBV4-2 to TRBJ1-2; TRBD1 matches 7 bases in the middle. The DNA sequence is TGTGCCAGCAGCCAAGATATGACAGGGAGCTATGGCTACACCTTC. It is translated as CASSQDMTGSYGYTF.